The rows below give T cell receptor beta chains drawn from one sample of a study of chemoradiotherapy in HPV16-positive cancers. Assay used: immunoSEQ multiplex PCR; TCRdb lists only in-frame clones, some missing. Of 10,000 or so clones in the sample, 78% were seen once. This sample was taken from a patient who underwent chemoradiotherapy. These receptors came from a human donor with HPV-associated anogenital cancer. CDR3s include the opening cysteine and the closing phenylalanine or tryptophan. A D gene is named only where the DNA matches it firmly. Some rows mark clone size as missing; the rest say once, few, many or name a class of expanded clone.

.	TRBJ1-2	.	TRBV12-5	TGTGCTAGTGGTTTGGTACCGAACTCTAGGGGAGGCTACACCTTC	CASGLVPNSRGGYTF
.	TRBJ2-6	.	TRBV30	TGTGCCTGGAGAATGGTTACCTCTTCGGCCAACGTCCTGACTTTC	CAWRMVTSSANVLTF
.	TRBJ1-2	.	TRBV29-1	TGCAGCGTGAATCAGGGGAGAGCTAACTATGGCTACACCTTC	CSVNQGRANYGYTF
.	TRBJ1-1	.	TRBV18	TGTGCCAGCTCACCTAGGGAAACCACTGAAGCTTTCTTT	CASSPRETTEAFF
.	TRBJ1-1	.	TRBV6-5	TGTGCCAGCAGTTCCTCCAAATCGGGAAGCACTGAAGCTTTCTTT	CASSSSKSGSTEAFF
.	TRBJ1-4	.	TRBV7-9	TGTGCCAGCAGCCTCGGGTCACCGGCTAATGAAAAACTGTTTTTT	CASSLGSPANEKLFF
.	TRBJ1-4	.	TRBV7-9	TGTGCCAGCAGCTTAGCGCTCGTCGCCAGGGACCAAAAACTGTTTTTT	CASSLALVARDQKLFF
.	TRBJ2-2	TRBD1	TRBV11-3	TGTGCCAGCAGCTTAAGAACAGGGGGACCCACCGGGGAGCTGTTTTTT	CASSLRTGGPTGELFF
.	TRBJ1-4	.	TRBV29-1	TGCAGCGTTGGAGAGGGGACTGCAACTAATGAAAAACTGTTTTTT	CSVGEGTATNEKLFF
.	TRBJ1-1	.	TRBV9	TGTGCCAGCAGCCCCCGGCTGGGCTCGAACACTGAAGCTTTCTTT	CASSPRLGSNTEAFF
.	TRBJ2-5	TRBD1	TRBV5-1	TGCGCCAGCAGCATACAGGGGGCAGGGGAGACCCAGTACTTC	CASSIQGAGETQYF
.	TRBJ1-3	.	TRBV19	TGTGCCAGTAGTATTGGTCCCGGCAGGTTATCCTCTGGAAACACCATATATTTT	CASSIGPGRLSSGNTIYF
once	TRBJ2-7	.	TRBV4-3	TGCGCCAGCAGCCAAGGAGGTTGGGGGGTGGCCTACGAGCAGTACTTC	CASSQGGWGVAYEQYF
.	TRBJ2-2	.	TRBV27	TGTGCCAGCAGTTTAAGGGGCTTCACCGGGGAGCTGTTTTTT	CASSLRGFTGELFF
.	TRBJ1-2	.	TRBV9	TGTGCCAGCATCCCAGATGGCCCCAGGGACGACTATGGCTACACCTTC	CASIPDGPRDDYGYTF
once	TRBJ1-1	.	TRBV7-6	TGTGCCAGCAGCTTAGTGGCGGGGAACACTGAAGCTTTCTTT	CASSLVAGNTEAFF
.	TRBJ2-7	.	TRBV2	TGTGCCAGCAATGTCGGAGAACTGGGCGAGCAGTACTTC	CASNVGELGEQYF
.	TRBJ2-7	.	TRBV9	TGTGCCAGCAGCCCATCCTCTAGTCCCCAGCAGTACTTC	CASSPSSSPQQYF
.	TRBJ1-1	.	TRBV6-6	TGTGCCAGCAGTGTGGGGCGGCACCAGAACACTGAAGCTTTCTTT	CASSVGRHQNTEAFF
.	TRBJ2-1	.	TRBV19	TGTGCCACACGAACAGGAGAAGGATACAATGAGCAGTTCTTC	CATRTGEGYNEQFF
few	TRBJ2-5	.	TRBV5-1	TGCGCCAGCAGCTTGGCCTTCGGCCAAGAAGAGACCCAGTACTTC	CASSLAFGQEETQYF
.	TRBJ2-5	TRBD1	TRBV5-4	TGTGCCAGCAGCCCGACAGGGGTTCTTATTAAGGAGACCCAGTACTTC	CASSPTGVLIKETQYF
few	TRBJ2-1	TRBD2	TRBV5-4	TGTGCCAGCAGCGCGGGACTAGGAGGCAATGAGCAGTTCTTC	CASSAGLGGNEQFF
.	TRBJ1-1	.	TRBV7-9	TGTGCCAGCAGCTTCTTCGGACTCACCAACACTGAAGCTTTCTTT	CASSFFGLTNTEAFF
.	TRBJ2-4	TRBD2	TRBV7-6	TGTGCCAGCAGCTTAGGTCCTAGCGGGGGGGAAAACATTCAGTACTTC	CASSLGPSGGENIQYF
.	TRBJ2-1	.	TRBV6-1	TGTGCCAGCCAGAGGAGTCCCCGGAATGAGCAGTTCTTC	CASQRSPRNEQFF
.	TRBJ1-4	.	TRBV11-2	TGTGCCAGCAGCTTAAATACTCGGGACGAAGGTGAAAAACTGTTTTTT	CASSLNTRDEGEKLFF
.	TRBJ1-4	.	TRBV7-2	TGTGCCAGCAGCTTAGGCCCGCGAACAACTAATGAAAAACTGTTTTTT	CASSLGPRTTNEKLFF
.	TRBJ2-1	TRBD1	TRBV7-2	TGTGCCAGCTCGTCCCAGGGGGCGAGAGACAATGAGCAGTTCTTC	CASSSQGARDNEQFF
.	TRBJ2-1	.	TRBV11-3	TGTGCCAGCAGCTTAGGCGGGGGCATAGGCGATGAGCAGTTCTTC	CASSLGGGIGDEQFF
few	TRBJ2-2	TRBD1	TRBV2	TGTGCCAGCAGTTGGGACAGGGCCGGGGAGCTGTTTTTT	CASSWDRAGELFF
.	TRBJ1-1	.	TRBV25-1	TGTGCCAGCAGTGTGAACACTGAAGCTTTCTTT	CASSVNTEAFF
.	TRBJ1-1	.	TRBV10-3	TGTGCCATCTCTGAGCTGAACACTGAAGCTTTCTTT	CAISELNTEAFF
.	TRBJ2-7	TRBD2	TRBV7-9	TGTGCCAGCAGCTCGAGCGGGGACCATTACGAGCAGTACTTC	CASSSSGDHYEQYF
.	TRBJ1-5	TRBD1	TRBV15	TGTGCCACCTCCGGGACAGGGGAATATCAGCCCCAGCATTTT	CATSGTGEYQPQHF
few	TRBJ1-6	TRBD1	TRBV6-5	TGTGCCAGCAGCCGGGGACAGAATTCACCCCTCCACTTT	CASSRGQNSPLHF
once	TRBJ2-7	TRBD1	TRBV11-2	TGTGCCAGCAGCTTAGATGGGACAGGGTTCATGACACTTGCCTACGAGCAGTACTTC	CASSLDGTGFMTLAYEQYF
.	TRBJ2-1	TRBD2	TRBV18	TGTGCCAGCTCACCGACGGCGGGGGGAACTCTTTACGGCAATGAGCAGTTCTTC	CASSPTAGGTLYGNEQFF
once	TRBJ1-6	TRBD1	TRBV5-8	TGTGCCAGCAGCCGATACCTGAGGACAGGGAAGGGCTCACCCCTCCACTTT	CASSRYLRTGKGSPLHF
.	TRBJ1-4	TRBD1	TRBV19	TGTGCCAGTAGAGCGACAGGGGGTGCAACTAATGAAAAACTGTTTTTT	CASRATGGATNEKLFF
.	TRBJ2-5	TRBD2	TRBV7-2	TGTGCCAGCAGCTTATCAGCTCTAGCGGGGGGAGGGAAGACCCAGTACTTC	CASSLSALAGGGKTQYF
.	TRBJ1-6	.	TRBV7-9	TGTGCCAGCAGCTTAGAACAGTATAATTCACCCCTCCACTTT	CASSLEQYNSPLHF
few	TRBJ2-5	.	TRBV2	TGTGCCAGCAGCCTAACCTTACAAGAGACCCAGTACTTC	CASSLTLQETQYF
.	TRBJ2-5	TRBD2	TRBV6-5	TGTGCCAGCAGCGGGGGGGCTGGGGAGACCCAGTACTTC	CASSGGAGETQYF
.	TRBJ2-3	.	TRBV5-1	TGCGCCAGCAGCACCGGGACAACACCAGATACGCAGTATTTT	CASSTGTTPDTQYF
.	TRBJ2-1	TRBD2	TRBV6-6	TGTGCCAGCAGTTACGAACTAGCGGGGGGCATTGAGCAGTTCTTC	CASSYELAGGIEQFF
.	TRBJ1-1	.	TRBV7-8	TGTGCCAGCAGCCACCGACGAGTAACTACTTTTATGAACACTGAAGCTTTCTTT	CASSHRRVTTFMNTEAFF
few	TRBJ2-7	TRBD2	TRBV5-1	TGCGCCAGCTCCACTAGCGCCGGCTCCTACGAGCAGTACTTC	CASSTSAGSYEQYF
.	TRBJ2-7	.	TRBV5-1	TGCGCCAGCAGCTTGTACAGCTACGAGCAGTACTTC	CASSLYSYEQYF
.	TRBJ1-4	TRBD1	TRBV7-9	TGTGCCAGCAGCTTACTAGGACAGGGGGCGCTGAGTCCTAATGAAAAACTGTTTTTT	CASSLLGQGALSPNEKLFF
.	TRBJ1-1	.	TRBV7-2	TGTGCCAGCAGCTTGGATCTCATGAACACTGAAGCTTTCTTT	CASSLDLMNTEAFF
.	TRBJ1-1	.	TRBV19	TGTGCCAGTGCAGCGGATTTGAACACTGAAGCTTTCTTT	CASAADLNTEAFF
.	TRBJ1-5	TRBD1	TRBV23-1	TGCGCCAGCAGTCGGACCGGGACAGGGAGGAATCAGCCCCAGCATTTT	CASSRTGTGRNQPQHF
.	TRBJ1-2	.	TRBV19	TGTGCCAGTAGTATCTCCCCGGGAAAAGCTAACTATGGCTACACCTTC	CASSISPGKANYGYTF
.	TRBJ1-1	.	TRBV7-2	TGTGCCAGCAGCTTAGGAGGTGCAGGGCGAGAAGCTTTCTTT	CASSLGGAGREAFF
.	TRBJ1-6	.	TRBV18	TGTGCCAGCTCACCACCTGGGGGGGTTTTTTCACCCCTCCACTTT	CASSPPGGVFSPLHF
few	TRBJ1-2	.	TRBV5-6	TGTGCCAGCAGCTTGTATTACCGAGAAGGGGATGGCTACACCTTC	CASSLYYREGDGYTF
.	TRBJ2-3	.	TRBV7-3	TGTGCCAGCAGCCCAATGGGGGTAGCCGGGGCAGATACGCAGTATTTT	CASSPMGVAGADTQYF
.	TRBJ1-1	.	TRBV9	TGTGCCAGCAGCGGTCCGGGAGGAAACACTGAAGCTTTCTTT	CASSGPGGNTEAFF